Presented here are 24 T cell receptor beta chains from one specimen sequenced in a study of breast tumors, draining lymph nodes, adjacent tissues. Breast cancer patients provided tissue from their axillary draining lymph nodes. TCRdb recomputed calls from the multiplex PCR reads with MiXCR, one row per CDR3 protein. The sample includes fewer than 250,000 distinct CDR3 sequences, 32% of them seen just once. Material: axillary lymph node tissue. These receptors all stem from a female donor with breast cancer. Some clones in this sample may be carry-over from other donors' samples.

The gene calls are TRBV20-1 and TRBJ1-2; TRBD1 might be the D (5 bases). The length of the CDR3 is 14 residues. From germline, CDR1 is DFQATT and CDR2 SNEGSKA (reference sequence). Trimming removed 7 bases from V and 6 bases from J, with 21 bases in between. The CDR3 loop is CSGIGTSGFNGYTF. CDR3 coding DNA: TGCAGTGGGATAGGGACTAGCGGGTTCAATGGCTACACCTTC.

This clonotype was counted a single time. The chain carries TRBV18 and TRBJ1-1; TRBD1 might be the D (5 bases). The length of the CDR3 is 15 residues. Germline CDR1 reads KGHSH; CDR2 reads LQKENI. V was clipped by 3 bases and J by 5 bases, with 16 bases between them. CDR3: CASSPTGGVGTEAFF. The CDR3 coding sequence is TGTGCCAGCTCACCTACGGGGGGAGTGGGGACTGAAGCTTTCTTT. The whole variable domain, filled in from reference TRBV18 and TRBJ1-1, reads NAGVMQNPRHLVRRRGQEARLRCSPMKGHSHVYWYRQLPEEGLKFMVYLQKENIIDESGMPKERFSAEFPKEGPSILRIQQVVRGDSAAYFCASSPTGGVGTEAFFGQGTRLTVV.

As for this clonotype: This clone may be a read error of a much larger clone one base away. This sequence joins TRBV28 and TRBJ2-7; TRBD2 aligns across 10 bases. This CDR3 has 15 residues. Germline loops: CDR1 MDHEN, CDR2 SYDVKM. CDR3: CASRDWTSGSYEQCF. DNA of the CDR3: TGTGCCAGCCGCGATTGGACTAGCGGCTCCTACGAGCAGTGCTTC.

This clonotype was seen many times. The chain links TRBV2 to TRBJ1-2; 7 bases match TRBD1. Germline CDR1 is SNHLY and CDR2 is FYNNEI. V gave up 6 bases and J gave up 6 bases; unmatched junction bases: 7. The CDR3 has 13 amino acids. In DNA, the CDR3 is TGTGCCAGCAGGCTAGGAGGGGGCGATGGCTACACCTTC. It codes for CASRLGGGDGYTF.

This clonotype came up many times. The V gene is TRBV7-2, the J gene TRBJ2-7; D may be TRBD1 or TRBD2 (5 bases each). The V end lost 2 bases, the J end lost 7 bases, and 15 bases lay between the germline ends. The CDR3 contains 14 residues. Per the germline V gene, CDR1 is SGHTA and CDR2 is FQGNSA. CDR3 amino acids: CASSLRDGRIEQYF. The CDR3 DNA follows: TGTGCCAGCAGCTTACGGGACGGACGGATTGAGCAGTACTTC.

This clonotype was detected many times. V gene TRBV7-9 combines with J gene TRBJ2-1; 7 nucleotides align to TRBD2. The CDR3 covers 12 residues. J gave up 8 bases and V 8 bases, and 6 bases lay outside the gene matches. CDR1 and CDR2 from the germline V gene are SEHNR and FQNEAQ (reference sequence). This chain's CDR3 is CASARELDEQFF. The CDR3 DNA sequence: TGTGCCAGCGCGCGGGAGTTGGATGAGCAGTTCTTC.

A remark on this clonotype: Since a much larger clone is just one base distant, this may be a read error. The chain links TRBV6-1 to TRBJ2-7; the D is unclear. The CDR3 is 15 residues long. The V end was cut by 5 bases, the J end by 3 bases, with 17 bases between. Germline lookup yields CDR1 MNHNS and CDR2 SASEGT. The CDR3 nucleotides read TGTGCCAGCAGTTCCTTTTCTAGGCAGCACTACGAGCAGTACTTC. Its protein is CASSSFSRQHYEQYF.

This clonotype was seen repeatedly, ten times or more. CDR3 bases: TGTGCCAGCAGCTTCGGCTACGAGCAGTACTTC. Its protein product is CASSFGYEQYF. The chain couples TRBV5-6 to TRBJ2-7; D ambiguous. CDR1 SGHDT and CDR2 YYEEEE come from the germline V gene. This CDR3 comprises 11 residues. Trimming took 2 bases from V and 3 from J, leaving 3 bases between them.

This clonotype was observed at least ten times. The chain couples TRBV6-6 to TRBJ2-6; D is unclear. Trimming removed 5 bases at V and 0 bases at J, with 11 bases between. This CDR3 comprises 16 residues. Germline lookup yields CDR1 MNHNY and CDR2 SVGAGI (reference sequence). This CDR3 reads CASSHDNLSGANVLTF. In DNA form, the CDR3 reads TGTGCCAGCAGTCACGACAACCTCTCTGGGGCCAACGTCCTGACTTTC.

This clonotype was detected many times. This chain uses TRBV10-3 with TRBJ1-6; the D gene is possibly TRBD1 (5 bases). The V gene's germline CDR1 is ENHRY and CDR2 SYGVKD. Trimming removed 4 bases from V and 5 bases from J, with 9 bases in between. CDR3 length: 14 amino acids. The DNA for the CDR3 is TGTGCCATCAGTGGGTCAGGGAATAATTCACCCCTCCACTTT. Protein product: CAISGSGNNSPLHF.

In the case of this clonotype: A much larger clone sits a single nucleotide away, making a read error possible. This rearrangement joins TRBV11-2 to TRBJ2-7, with 7 bases identical to TRBD2. The CDR3 is 15 residues long. Germline V gene data show CDR1 as SGHAT and CDR2 as FQNNGV. The junction had 5 bases not matched to a gene; V was cut back by 2 bases and J by 1 base. The CDR3 DNA reads TGTGCCAGCAGCTTAAGCGGGGTAGCGTCCTACGAGCAGTACTTC. Residues: CASSLSGVASYEQYF.

A remark on this clonotype: It may be a read error: a sequence one base away is much more abundant. V and J are TRBV12-3 or TRBV12-4 and TRBJ2-1; 10 bases are shared with TRBD2. The CDR3 runs to 15 residues. CDR3 loop: CASSLAGDSYNEQFF. In DNA form, the CDR3 reads TGTGCCAGCAGTCTAGCGGGAGACTCCTACAATGAGCAGTTCTTC.

Turning to this clonotype: Given a much more abundant clone one base away, this may be a read error. This chain uses TRBV30 with TRBJ2-3; TRBD2 might be the D (5 bases). V was clipped by 2 bases and J by 4 bases, with 10 bases between them. The length of the CDR3 is 13 residues. Germline V gives CDR1 GTSNPN, CDR2 SVGIG (reference sequence). CDR3 amino acids: CAWSSRTSDTQYF. The CDR3 region has the DNA TGTGCCTGGAGTTCGCGGACTTCAGATACGCAGTATTTT. The variable domain in full, with the rest retrieved from reference TRBV30 and TRBJ2-3, is SQTIHQWPATLVQPVGSPLSLECTVEGTSNPNLYWYRQAAGRGLQLLFYSVGIGQISSEVPQNLSASRPQDRQFILSSKKLLLSDSGFYLCAWSSRTSDTQYFGPGTRLTVL.

The chain recombines TRBV6-5 with TRBJ2-1, with D unclear. This CDR3 spans 12 amino acids. Looked up from germline, CDR1 is MNHEY and CDR2 is SVGAGI. The V gene lost 10 bases and the J gene lost 2 bases, with 9 bases spanning the gap. The CDR3 coding sequence is TGTGCCACGCGGCCGGCCTACAATGAGCAGTTCTTC. Its translation is CATRPAYNEQFF.

The rearrangement joins TRBV7-2 to TRBJ2-3; D remains unclear. V was pared by 5 bases and J by 11 bases, with 17 bases between. The length of the CDR3 is 13 residues. The germline gives CDR1 SGHTA, CDR2 FQGNSA. The CDR3 loop is CASSQAAFNEQYF. The CDR3 DNA sequence: TGTGCCAGCAGCCAGGCAGCCTTCAATGAGCAGTATTTT.

This clonotype was counted ten times or more. V and J are TRBV20-1 and TRBJ1-4, with D maybe TRBD1 (6 bases). Germline V gene data show CDR1 as DFQATT and CDR2 as SNEGSKA (reference sequence). CDR3 length equals 14 residues. V lost 5 bases, J lost 7 bases, and 17 bases lay in between. CDR3 nucleotides: TGCAGTGCTCCCCAACAGGGAAGGAGTGAAAAACTGTTTTTT. It codes for CSAPQQGRSEKLFF.

Points on this clonotype: One junction end does not reproduce the germline sequence, and a read error may be involved. The chain links TRBV5-1 to TRBJ2-3, with TRBD2 identical over 12 bases. Germline-derived CDR1 and CDR2 are SGHRS and YFSETQ. This CDR3 is built from 16 residues. The CDR3 loop reads CAGSPSLAGGGDTQYF. The CDR3 DNA sequence: TGCGCCGGCAGCCCTTCACTAGCGGGAGGAGGAGATACGCAGTATTTT.

As regards this clonotype: A much bigger clone sits one base away, suggesting this may be a read error. The gene calls are TRBV12-3 or TRBV12-4 and TRBJ2-7, with 7 bases fitting TRBD2. CDR3 length: 13 residues. Trimming removed 3 bases from V and 5 bases from J; junction bases left unmatched: 4. CDR3 nucleotide sequence: TGTGCCAGCAGTTTCCTGGGAGGGCACGAGCAGTACTTC. It is translated as CASSFLGGHEQYF.

J is TRBJ1-5 and V is TRBV11-2; 7 bases are shared with TRBD1. CDR1 and CDR2 (germline): SGHAT, FQNNGV. This CDR3 spans 15 amino acids. Trimming at V came to 5 bases and at J to 6 bases, leaving 10 bases not matched to a gene. The CDR3: CASSAVTGWGQPQHF. As DNA, the CDR3 is TGTGCCAGCAGCGCCGTGACAGGGTGGGGTCAGCCCCAGCATTTT.

This clonotype has a count of ten or more. This rearrangement joins TRBV28 to TRBJ1-5, with a tentative D call TRBD1 (6 bases). Trimming took off 6 bases at V and 3 bases at J, with 15 bases between the two ends. Per germline, CDR1 MDHEN and CDR2 SYDVKM. This CDR3 is built from 15 residues. The CDR3 is CASRPRQGNNQPQHF. The CDR3 DNA is TGTGCCAGCAGACCCAGGCAGGGGAACAATCAGCCCCAGCATTTT.

This clonotype came up many times. CDR3: CASSPLTSGRASEQYF. CDR3 bases: TGTGCCAGCAGCCCCCTGACTAGCGGGAGGGCGAGTGAGCAGTACTTC. This rearrangement joins TRBV7-2 to TRBJ2-7; TRBD2 agrees at 14 bases. Germline V gene sequence: CDR1 SGHTA, CDR2 FQGNSA. The V gene end was trimmed by 5 bases and the J gene end by 7 bases; junction bases not matched to a gene: 10. The CDR3 has 16 amino acids.

This clonotype has a count of ten or more. A single base separates this from a much larger clone, so it may be a read error. The conserved phenylalanine or tryptophan normally closing the CDR3 is absent here, so this likely arose from a read error. The chain has TRBV7-9 and TRBJ2-5; either TRBD1 or TRBD2 may supply D (5 bases each). Trimming pared 3 bases from V and 2 bases from J, leaving 10 bases between. Germline V gene sequence: CDR1 SEHNR, CDR2 FQNEAQ (reference sequence). The CDR3 spans 14 residues. The CDR3 reads CASSFVWGQETQYL. CDR3 DNA sequence: TGTGCCAGCAGCTTTGTGTGGGGGCAAGAGACCCAGTACCTC.

This clonotype was seen ten or more times. The chain recombines TRBV5-5 with TRBJ2-7, with TRBD1 identical over 8 bases. V lost 1 base, J lost 6 bases, and 9 bases stayed unmatched. The CDR3 runs to 15 residues. Looked up from germline, CDR1 is SGHKS and CDR2 is YYEKEE (reference sequence). Here the CDR3 DNA reads TGTGCCAGCAGCTTGTGGCCGGACAGGGTCTTCGAGCAGTACTTC. It encodes CASSLWPDRVFEQYF. Variable domain in full (rest from reference TRBV5-5 and TRBJ2-7): DAGVTQSPTHLIKTRGQQVTLRCSPISGHKSVSWYQQVLGQGPQFIFQYYEKEERGRGNFPDRFSARQFPNYSSELNVNALLLGDSALYLCASSLWPDRVFEQYFGPGTRLTVT.

V gene TRBV6-2 or TRBV6-3 combines with J gene TRBJ2-1; possibly TRBD2 for D (6 bases). Germline V gene sequence: CDR1 MNHEY, CDR2 SVGEGT. The CDR3 loop spans 15 amino acids. Trimming removed 6 bases from V and 6 bases from J, with 18 bases in between. CDR3 region: CASRAPGLAFNEQFF. As DNA, the CDR3 is TGTGCCAGCAGGGCTCCGGGACTGGCCTTCAATGAGCAGTTCTTC.